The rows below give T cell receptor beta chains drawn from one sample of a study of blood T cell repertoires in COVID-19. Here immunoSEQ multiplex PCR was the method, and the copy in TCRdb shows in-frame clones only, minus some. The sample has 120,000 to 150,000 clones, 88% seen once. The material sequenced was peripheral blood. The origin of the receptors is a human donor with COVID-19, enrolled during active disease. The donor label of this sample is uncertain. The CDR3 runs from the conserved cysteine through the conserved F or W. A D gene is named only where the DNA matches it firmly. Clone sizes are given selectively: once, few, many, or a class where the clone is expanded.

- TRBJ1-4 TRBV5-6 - TGTGCCAGCAGCTTGTTAAGGGAGGCTAATGAAAAACTGTTTTTT CASSLLREANEKLFF
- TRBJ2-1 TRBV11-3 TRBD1 TGTGCCAGCAGCCGTGCCGGGACAGACTCCTACAATGAGCAGTTCTTC CASSRAGTDSYNEQFF
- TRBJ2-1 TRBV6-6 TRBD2 TGTGCCAGCAGTAGCCTAGCGGGGGCCGGGGACAATGAGCAGTTCTTC CASSSLAGAGDNEQFF
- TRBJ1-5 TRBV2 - TGTGCCAGCAGCGCCAGATATAGCAATCAGCCCCAGCATTTT CASSARYSNQPQHF
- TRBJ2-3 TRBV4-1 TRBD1 TGCGCCAGCAGCCATAGCGGACAGGGAGAAGATACGCAGTATTTT CASSHSGQGEDTQYF
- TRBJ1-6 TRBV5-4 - TGTGCCAGCAGCTGGGGGGTGGGCCGAAGTAGTTATTCACCCCTCCACTTT CASSWGVGRSSYSPLHF
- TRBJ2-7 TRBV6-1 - TGTGCCAGCAATGAACCGACAGGTCCCTCCTACGAGCAGTACTTC CASNEPTGPSYEQYF
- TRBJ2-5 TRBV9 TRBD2 TGTGCCAGCAGCGTAGCGGGACTAGCGCAAGAGACCCAGTACTTC CASSVAGLAQETQYF
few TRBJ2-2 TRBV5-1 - TGCGCCAGCAGCCCCCTGGCGGGGGCCGGCACCGGGGAGCTGTTTTTT CASSPLAGAGTGELFF
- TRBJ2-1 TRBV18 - TGTGCCAGCTCACGTCCTAGTCCCCCAAATGAGCAGTTCTTC CASSRPSPPNEQFF
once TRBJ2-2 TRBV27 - TGTGCCAGCGGGACACCCTATCACACCGGGGAGCTGTTTTTT CASGTPYHTGELFF
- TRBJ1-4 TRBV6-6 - TGTGCCAGCAGTCCCGATCGGACAAGGGGTATTGAAAAACTGTTTTTT CASSPDRTRGIEKLFF
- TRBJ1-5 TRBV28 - TGTGCCAGCAGTTCACAGGATTATCAGCCCCAGCATTTT CASSSQDYQPQHF
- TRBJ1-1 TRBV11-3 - TGTGCCAGCAGCTTAGACTGGCAGGTTGGAACCACTGAAGCTTTCTTT CASSLDWQVGTTEAFF
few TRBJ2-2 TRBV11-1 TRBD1 TGTGCCAGCCGCCTGGGACAGGTTAACACCGGGGAGCTGTTTTTT CASRLGQVNTGELFF